This entry is about one T cell receptor beta chain. Its antigen remains unknown. Relative to the germline gene, one junction end is altered; a read error may explain this. This sample is part of a study of CD8+ T cells in alopecia areata. At the level of the study: Those treated were given oral tofacitinib at 5 to 10 mg twice daily.

Extracted from the samples, RNA was reverse transcribed into cDNA to serve as the sequencing template. Sequencing was performed with immunoSEQ multiplex PCR; in TCRdb, only in-frame clones are kept and a portion is missing. The profile covers roughly 100,000 clones, with 86% appearing a single time and approximately 10% taken by the ten largest. The CDR3 length is 12 residues. CDR1 and CDR2 (germline): MGHRA, YSYEKL. Treatment of the sample: oral pan-JAK inhibitor, 5-10 mg twice daily. Punch biopsies of lesional scalp, plus peripheral blood, were taken from alopecia areata patients. Overall study results and limits: One nonresponder leaves baseline CD8+ expansion's link to response uncertain. While patients received tofacitinib, many expanded lesional clones remained present in scalp and blood.

The input for sequencing was CD8+ T cells sorted from blood, taken between weeks 30 and 35, from a patient treated with tofacitinib. This receptor was obtained from a human donor with alopecia areata. The V and J genes are TRBV4-1 and TRBJ2-5; TRBD1 might be the D (5 bases). CDR3 bases: TGCGCCAGCAGCCAAGATGGCAGGGCTAGAGACTTC. This gives the protein CASSQDGRARDF.